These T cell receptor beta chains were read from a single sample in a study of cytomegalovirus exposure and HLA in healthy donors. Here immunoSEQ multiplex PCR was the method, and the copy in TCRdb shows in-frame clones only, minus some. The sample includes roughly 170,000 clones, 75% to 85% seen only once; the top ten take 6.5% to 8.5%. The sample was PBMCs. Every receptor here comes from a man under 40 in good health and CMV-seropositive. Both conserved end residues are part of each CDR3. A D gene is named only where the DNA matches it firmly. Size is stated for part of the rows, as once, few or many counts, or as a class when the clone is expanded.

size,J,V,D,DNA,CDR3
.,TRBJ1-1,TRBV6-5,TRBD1,TGTGCCAGCAGTTCCGAGGGACAGGAGAACACTGAAGCTTTCTTT,CASSSEGQENTEAFF
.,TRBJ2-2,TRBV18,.,TGTGCCAGCTCACCATCCCAGACAGCTAACACCGGGGAGCTGTTTTTT,CASSPSQTANTGELFF
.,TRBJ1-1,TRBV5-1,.,TGCGCCAGCAGCGCTGACAGGCGGCGAGGAACTGAAGCTTTCTTT,CASSADRRRGTEAFF
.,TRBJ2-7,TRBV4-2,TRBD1,TGTGCCAGCAGCCCCCGGGACAGGGGAGGACACGAGCAGTACTTC,CASSPRDRGGHEQYF
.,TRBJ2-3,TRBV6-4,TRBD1,TGTGCCAGCAGTGAAAGGGGGCCTGTGGACACAGATACGCAGTATTTT,CASSERGPVDTDTQYF
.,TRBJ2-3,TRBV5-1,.,TGCGCCAGCAGCTTGGTGTCTTATGGCACAGATACGCAGTATTTT,CASSLVSYGTDTQYF
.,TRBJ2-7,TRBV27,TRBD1,TGTGCCAGCAGTCGGACAGGGGCCTACGAGCAGTACTTC,CASSRTGAYEQYF
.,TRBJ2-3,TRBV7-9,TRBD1,TGTGCCAGCAGCTTAGGAGGCCTGACAGGGACGCAGTATTTT,CASSLGGLTGTQYF
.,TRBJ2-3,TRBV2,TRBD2,TGTGCCAGCAGTGTTGCGGGGGGGCCTTTGACAGATACGCAGTATTTT,CASSVAGGPLTDTQYF
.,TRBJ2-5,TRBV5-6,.,TGTGCCAGCAGCCCCGGGGTTAAAGAGACCCAGTACTTC,CASSPGVKETQYF
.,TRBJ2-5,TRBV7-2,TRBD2,TGTGCCAGCAGCTTGGAGACTAGCACCCAAGAGACCCAGTACTTC,CASSLETSTQETQYF
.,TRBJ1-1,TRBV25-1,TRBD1,TGTGCCAGCAGTGAATATAGGGACAGTACTGAAGCTTTCTTT,CASSEYRDSTEAFF
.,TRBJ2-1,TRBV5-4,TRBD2,TGTGCCAGCAGGATAGCGGGAGGGAACTCCTACAATGAGCAGTTCTTC,CASRIAGGNSYNEQFF
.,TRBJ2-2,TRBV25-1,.,TGTGCCAGCAGTTCACTAGAGGTGGGAGGGGAGCTGTTTTTT,CASSSLEVGGELFF
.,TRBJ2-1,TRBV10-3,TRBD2,TGTGCCATCAGGCCGACTAGCGGGCTCAACAATGAGCAGTTCTTC,CAIRPTSGLNNEQFF
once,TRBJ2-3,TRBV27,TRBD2,TGTGCCAGCAGACCTCCGGGACTAGCGGGCGGCGCGCAGTATTTT,CASRPPGLAGGAQYF
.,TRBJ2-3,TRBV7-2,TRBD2,TGTGCCAGCACCCTAGCGGGGCACACAGATACGCAGTATTTT,CASTLAGHTDTQYF
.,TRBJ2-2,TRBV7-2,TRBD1,TGTGCCAGCAGCTCAGACAGGGCGAGCACCGGGGAGCTGTTTTTT,CASSSDRASTGELFF
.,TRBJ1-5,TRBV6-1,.,TGTGCCAGCAGTGAGGTGGGGGGCCAGCATTTT,CASSEVGGQHF
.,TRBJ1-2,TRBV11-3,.,TGTGCCAGCAGCCCTCAATCGGTGGTAGGGGGCTATGGCTACACCTTC,CASSPQSVVGGYGYTF
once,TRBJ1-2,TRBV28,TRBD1,TGTGCCAGCAGGAATCCGGGACAGGTCGGTGGCTACACCTTC,CASRNPGQVGGYTF
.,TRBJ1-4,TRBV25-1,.,TGTGCCAGCAGTACGACTTCGTCGGGTCGCAATGAAAAACTGTTTTTT,CASSTTSSGRNEKLFF
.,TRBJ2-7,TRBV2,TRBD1,TGTGCCAGCAGTAGATATACCGGGACAGGACCCTACGAGCAGTACTTC,CASSRYTGTGPYEQYF